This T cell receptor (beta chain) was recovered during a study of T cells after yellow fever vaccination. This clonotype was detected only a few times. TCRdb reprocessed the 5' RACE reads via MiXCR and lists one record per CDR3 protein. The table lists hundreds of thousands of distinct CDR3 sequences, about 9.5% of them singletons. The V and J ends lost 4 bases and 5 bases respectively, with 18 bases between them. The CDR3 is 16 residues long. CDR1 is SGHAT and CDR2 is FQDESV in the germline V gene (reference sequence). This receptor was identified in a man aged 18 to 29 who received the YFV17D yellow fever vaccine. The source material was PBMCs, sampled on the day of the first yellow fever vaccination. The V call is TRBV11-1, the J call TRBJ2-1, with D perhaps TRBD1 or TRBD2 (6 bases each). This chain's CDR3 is CASSWKSRGAHNEQFF. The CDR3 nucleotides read TGTGCCAGCAGCTGGAAATCTAGGGGGGCCCACAATGAGCAGTTCTTC.